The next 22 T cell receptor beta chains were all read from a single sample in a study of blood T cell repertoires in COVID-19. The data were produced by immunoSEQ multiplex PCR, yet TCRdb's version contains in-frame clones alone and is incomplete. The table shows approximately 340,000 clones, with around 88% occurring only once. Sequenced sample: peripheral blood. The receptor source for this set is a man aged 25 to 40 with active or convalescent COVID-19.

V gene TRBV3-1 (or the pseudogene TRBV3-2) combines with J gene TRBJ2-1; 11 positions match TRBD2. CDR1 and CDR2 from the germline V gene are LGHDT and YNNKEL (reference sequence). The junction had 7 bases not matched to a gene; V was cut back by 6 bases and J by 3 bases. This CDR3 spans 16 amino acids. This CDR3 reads CASRKAGTSGYNEQFF. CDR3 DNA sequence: TGTGCCAGCAGAAAAGCCGGGACTAGCGGCTACAATGAGCAGTTCTTC.

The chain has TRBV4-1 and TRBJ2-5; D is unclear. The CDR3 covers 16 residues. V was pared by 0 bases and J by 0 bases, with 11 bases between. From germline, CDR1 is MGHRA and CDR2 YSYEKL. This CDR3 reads CASSQDTIEYQETQYF. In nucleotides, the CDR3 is TGCGCCAGCAGCCAAGATACCATTGAGTACCAAGAGACCCAGTACTTC.

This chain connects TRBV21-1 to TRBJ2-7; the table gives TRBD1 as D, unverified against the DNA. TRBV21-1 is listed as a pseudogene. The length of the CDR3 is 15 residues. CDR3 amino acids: CASSKGQGRSYEQYF. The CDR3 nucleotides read TGTGCCAGCAGCAAAGGACAGGGGAGATCCTACGAGCAGTACTTC.

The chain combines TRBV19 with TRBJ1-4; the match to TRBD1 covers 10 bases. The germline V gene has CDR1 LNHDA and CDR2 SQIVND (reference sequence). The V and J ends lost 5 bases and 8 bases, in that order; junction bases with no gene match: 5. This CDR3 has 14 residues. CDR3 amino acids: CASSGTGVQEKLFF. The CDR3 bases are TGTGCCAGTAGTGGGACAGGGGTACAGGAAAAACTGTTTTTT.

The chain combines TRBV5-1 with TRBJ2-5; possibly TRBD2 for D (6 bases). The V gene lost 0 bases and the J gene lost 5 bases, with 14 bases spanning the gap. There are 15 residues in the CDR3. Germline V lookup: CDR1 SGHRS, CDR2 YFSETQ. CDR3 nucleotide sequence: TGCGCCAGCAGCTTGGCCCTAGGCGGGATGGAGACCCAGTACTTC. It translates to CASSLALGGMETQYF.

This CDR3 is CASSKNRGGAGNTIYF. CDR3 in DNA: TGTGCCAGCAGCAAAAACCGGGGAGGGGCTGGAAACACCATATATTTT. The chain is built from TRBV9 and TRBJ1-3; TRBD1 is a possible D gene (5 bases). The CDR3 has 16 residues. The germline V gene has CDR1 SGDLS and CDR2 YYNGEE. V was trimmed by 4 bases and J by 2 bases, leaving 16 bases between them.

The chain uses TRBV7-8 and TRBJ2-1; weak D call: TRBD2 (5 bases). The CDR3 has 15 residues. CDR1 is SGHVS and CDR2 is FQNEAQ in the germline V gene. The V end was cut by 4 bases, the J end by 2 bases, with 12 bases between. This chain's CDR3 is CASSSPRGTYNEQFF. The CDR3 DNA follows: TGTGCCAGCAGCTCCCCTAGAGGGACCTACAATGAGCAGTTCTTC.

The CDR3 nucleotides are TGCGCCAGCAGCCAAGTCGGAGGAAGCTACGAGCAGTACTTC. As protein: CASSQVGGSYEQYF. The chain joins TRBV4-3 to TRBJ2-7, with D tentatively TRBD2 (5 bases). CDR1 and CDR2 from the germline V gene are LGHNA and YSLEER. V shed 1 base and J shed 3 bases, with 10 bases lying between them. The length of the CDR3 is 14 residues.

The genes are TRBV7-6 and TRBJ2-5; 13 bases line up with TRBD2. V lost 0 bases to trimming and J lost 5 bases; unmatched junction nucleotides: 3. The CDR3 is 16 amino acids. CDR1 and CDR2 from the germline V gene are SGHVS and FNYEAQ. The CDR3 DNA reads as TGTGCCAGCAGCTTAGCGGGACTAGCGGGAAGGGAGACCCAGTACTTC. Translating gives CASSLAGLAGRETQYF.

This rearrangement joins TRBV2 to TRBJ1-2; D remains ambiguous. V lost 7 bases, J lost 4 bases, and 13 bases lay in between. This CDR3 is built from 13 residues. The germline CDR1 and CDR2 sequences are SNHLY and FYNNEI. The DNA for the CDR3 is TGTGCCAGCAACGAGGGTTTGGGCTATGGCTACACCTTC. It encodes CASNEGLGYGYTF.

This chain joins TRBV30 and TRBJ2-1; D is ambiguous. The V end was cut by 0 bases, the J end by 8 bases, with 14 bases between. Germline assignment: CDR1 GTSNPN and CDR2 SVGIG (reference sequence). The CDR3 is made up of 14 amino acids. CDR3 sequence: CAWSVKLLFDEQFF. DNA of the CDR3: TGTGCCTGGAGTGTAAAACTACTTTTCGATGAGCAGTTCTTC.

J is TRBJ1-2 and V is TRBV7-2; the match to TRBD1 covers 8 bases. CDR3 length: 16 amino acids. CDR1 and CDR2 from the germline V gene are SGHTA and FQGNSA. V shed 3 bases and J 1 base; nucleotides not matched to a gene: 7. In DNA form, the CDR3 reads TGTGCCAGCAGCTTGTTTACCAGGGGGCGTAACTATGGCTACACCTTC. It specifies CASSLFTRGRNYGYTF.

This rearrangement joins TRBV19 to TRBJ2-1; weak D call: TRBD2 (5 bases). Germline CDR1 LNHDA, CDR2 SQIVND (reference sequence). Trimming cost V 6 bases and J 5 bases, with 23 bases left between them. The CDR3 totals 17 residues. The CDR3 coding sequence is TGTGCCAGTAGGGGTAAGGTCTGGCTAGCTACGAACAATGAGCAGTTCTTC. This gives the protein CASRGKVWLATNNEQFF.

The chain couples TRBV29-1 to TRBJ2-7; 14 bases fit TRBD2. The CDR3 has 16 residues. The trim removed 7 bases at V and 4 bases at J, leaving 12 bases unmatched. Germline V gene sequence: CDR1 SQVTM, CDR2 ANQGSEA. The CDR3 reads CSAYVPGLAGAYEQYF. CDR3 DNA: TGCAGCGCTTACGTCCCGGGACTAGCGGGAGCTTACGAGCAGTACTTC.

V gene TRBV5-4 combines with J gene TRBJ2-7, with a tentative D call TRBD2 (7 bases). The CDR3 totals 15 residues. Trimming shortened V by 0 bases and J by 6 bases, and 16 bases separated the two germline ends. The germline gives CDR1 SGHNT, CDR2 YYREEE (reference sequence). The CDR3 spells CASSLEGGGQVEQYF. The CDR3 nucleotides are TGTGCCAGCAGCTTGGAGGGGGGGGGCCAGGTCGAGCAGTACTTC.

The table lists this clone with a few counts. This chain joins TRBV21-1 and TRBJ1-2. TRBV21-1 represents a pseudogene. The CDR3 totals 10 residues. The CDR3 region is CASYDYGYTF. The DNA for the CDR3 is TGTGCCAGCTATGACTATGGCTACACCTTC.

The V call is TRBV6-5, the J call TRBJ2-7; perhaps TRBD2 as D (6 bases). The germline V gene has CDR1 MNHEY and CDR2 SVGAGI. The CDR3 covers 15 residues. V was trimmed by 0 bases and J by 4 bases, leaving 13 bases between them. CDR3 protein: CASSYSGTPLYEQYF. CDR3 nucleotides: TGTGCCAGCAGTTACTCGGGGACTCCCCTTTACGAGCAGTACTTC.

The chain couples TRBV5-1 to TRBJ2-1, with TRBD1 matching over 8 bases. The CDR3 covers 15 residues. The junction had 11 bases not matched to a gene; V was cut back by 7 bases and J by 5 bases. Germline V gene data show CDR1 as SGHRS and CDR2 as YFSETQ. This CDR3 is CASSLGDRIDNEQFF. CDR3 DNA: TGCGCCAGCTCCCTGGGGGACAGGATAGACAATGAGCAGTTCTTC.

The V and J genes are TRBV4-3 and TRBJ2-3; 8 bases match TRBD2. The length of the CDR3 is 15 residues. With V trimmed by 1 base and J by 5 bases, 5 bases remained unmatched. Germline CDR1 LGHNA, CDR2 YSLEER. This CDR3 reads CASSQGSSGRDTQYF. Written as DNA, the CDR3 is TGCGCCAGCAGCCAAGGAAGCAGCGGGAGAGATACGCAGTATTTT.

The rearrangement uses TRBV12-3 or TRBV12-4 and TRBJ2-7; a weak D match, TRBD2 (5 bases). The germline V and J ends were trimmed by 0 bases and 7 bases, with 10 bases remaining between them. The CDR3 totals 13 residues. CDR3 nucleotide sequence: TGTGCCAGCAGTTTAGCGCCCAGAGGGGAGCAGTACTTC. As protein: CASSLAPRGEQYF.

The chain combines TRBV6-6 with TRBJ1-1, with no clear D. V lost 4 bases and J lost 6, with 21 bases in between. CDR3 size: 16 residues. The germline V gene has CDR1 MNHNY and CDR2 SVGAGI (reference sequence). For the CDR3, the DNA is TGTGCCAGCAGTTCCCCGACACTTATTCATCCCCCTGAAGCTTTCTTT. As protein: CASSSPTLIHPPEAFF.

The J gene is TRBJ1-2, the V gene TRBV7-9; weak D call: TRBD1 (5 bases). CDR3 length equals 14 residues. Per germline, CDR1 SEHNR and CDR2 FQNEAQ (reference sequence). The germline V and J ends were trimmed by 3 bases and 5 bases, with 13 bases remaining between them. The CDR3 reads CASSLFQGGYGYTF. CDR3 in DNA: TGTGCCAGCAGCTTGTTTCAGGGAGGTTATGGCTACACCTTC.